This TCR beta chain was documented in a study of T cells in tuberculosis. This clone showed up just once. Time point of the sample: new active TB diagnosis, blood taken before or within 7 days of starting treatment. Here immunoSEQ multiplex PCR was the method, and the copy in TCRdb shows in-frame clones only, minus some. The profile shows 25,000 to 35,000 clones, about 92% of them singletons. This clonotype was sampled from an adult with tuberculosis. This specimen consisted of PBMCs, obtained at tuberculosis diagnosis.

The DNA for the CDR3 is TGTGCCAGCTCACCACCGGCAAGAAAGTCAGCTTTCTTT. This gives the protein CASSPPARKSAFF. The rearrangement uses TRBV18 and TRBJ1-1; D not certain. CDR3 length: 13 residues. Germline V gene lookup returns CDR1 KGHSH and CDR2 LQKENI. V lost 0 bases, J lost 10 bases, and 12 bases lay in between.